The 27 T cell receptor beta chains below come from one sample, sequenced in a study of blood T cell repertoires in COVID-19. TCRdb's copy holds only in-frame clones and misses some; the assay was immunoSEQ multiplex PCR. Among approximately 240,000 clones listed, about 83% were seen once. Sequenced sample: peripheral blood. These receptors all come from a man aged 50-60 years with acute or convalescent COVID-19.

The CDR3 region has the DNA TGTGCCATCAGTGAGGGACAGGGCTCCTACAATGAGCAGTTCTTC. Amino acid sequence: CAISEGQGSYNEQFF. The chain has TRBV10-3 and TRBJ2-1; 8 positions agree with TRBD1. Germline CDR1 is ENHRY and CDR2 is SYGVKD. The CDR3 runs to 15 residues. V was pared by 2 bases and J by 0 bases, with 0 bases of the junction left unmatched.

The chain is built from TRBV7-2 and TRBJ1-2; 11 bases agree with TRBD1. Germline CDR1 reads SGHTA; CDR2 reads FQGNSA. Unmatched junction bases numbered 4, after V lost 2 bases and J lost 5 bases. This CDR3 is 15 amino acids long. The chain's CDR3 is CASSLYGTGGYGYTF. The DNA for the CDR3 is TGTGCCAGCAGCTTATATGGGACAGGGGGTTATGGCTACACCTTC.

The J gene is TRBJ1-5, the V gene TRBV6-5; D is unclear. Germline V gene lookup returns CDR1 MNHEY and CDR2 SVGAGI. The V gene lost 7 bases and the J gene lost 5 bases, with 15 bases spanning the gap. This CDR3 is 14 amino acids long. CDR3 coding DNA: TGTGCCAGCAAGGACTCGGTTTCTTATCAGCCCCAGCATTTT. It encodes CASKDSVSYQPQHF.

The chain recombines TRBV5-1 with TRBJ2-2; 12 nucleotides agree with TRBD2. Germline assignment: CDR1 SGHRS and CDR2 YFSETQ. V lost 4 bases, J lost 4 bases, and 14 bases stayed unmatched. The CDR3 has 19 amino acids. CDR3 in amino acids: CASSPLSWTSGTGTGELFF. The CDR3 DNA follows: TGCGCCAGCAGCCCCCTTTCCTGGACTAGCGGGACAGGCACCGGGGAGCTGTTTTTT.

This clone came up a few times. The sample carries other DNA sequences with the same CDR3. The CDR3 loop reads CASSVGQGVETQYF. The DNA of the CDR3 is TGTGCCAGCAGCGTAGGACAGGGTGTTGAGACCCAGTACTTC. This chain connects TRBV9 to TRBJ2-5; 7 bases agree with TRBD1. V was clipped by 0 bases and J by 5 bases; unmatched bases: 4. The CDR3 is 14 residues long. CDR1 and CDR2 (germline): SGDLS, YYNGEE.

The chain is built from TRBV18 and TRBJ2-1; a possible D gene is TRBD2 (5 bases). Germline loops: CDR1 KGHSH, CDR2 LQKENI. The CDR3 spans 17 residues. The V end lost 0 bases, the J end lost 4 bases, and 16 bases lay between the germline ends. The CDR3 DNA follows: TGTGCCAGCTCACCACCAAGGTTCGCTAGCAGTTACAATGAGCAGTTCTTC. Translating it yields CASSPPRFASSYNEQFF.

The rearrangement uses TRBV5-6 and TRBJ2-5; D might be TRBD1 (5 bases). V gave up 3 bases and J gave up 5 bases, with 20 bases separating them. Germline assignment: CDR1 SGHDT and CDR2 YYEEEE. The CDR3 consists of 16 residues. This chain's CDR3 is CASSSKRQGLWETQYF. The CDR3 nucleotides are TGTGCCAGCAGCTCAAAGCGCCAGGGTTTATGGGAGACCCAGTACTTC.

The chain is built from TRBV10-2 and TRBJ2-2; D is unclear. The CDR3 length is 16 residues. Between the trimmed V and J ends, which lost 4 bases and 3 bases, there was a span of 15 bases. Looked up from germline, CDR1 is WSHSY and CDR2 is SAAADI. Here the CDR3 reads CASSAVALVDTGELFF. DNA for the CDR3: TGCGCCAGCAGTGCTGTGGCCCTGGTGGACACCGGGGAGCTGTTTTTT.

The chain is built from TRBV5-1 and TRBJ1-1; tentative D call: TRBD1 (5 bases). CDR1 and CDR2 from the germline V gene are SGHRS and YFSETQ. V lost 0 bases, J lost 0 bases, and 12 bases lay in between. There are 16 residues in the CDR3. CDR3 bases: TGCGCCAGCAGCTTGGACGGGGGAAGGGTGAACACTGAAGCTTTCTTT. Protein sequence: CASSLDGGRVNTEAFF. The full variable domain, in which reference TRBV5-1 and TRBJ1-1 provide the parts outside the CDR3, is KAGVTQTPRYLIKTRGQQVTLSCSPISGHRSVSWYQQTPGQGLQFLFEYFSETQRNKGNFPGRFSGRQFSNSRSEMNVSTLELGDSALYLCASSLDGGRVNTEAFFGQGTRLTVV.

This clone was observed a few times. The CDR3 region has the DNA TGTGCCAGCAGCTTAAGACTCGTCAATGAAAAACTGTTTTTT. Translated, it gives CASSLRLVNEKLFF. The chain employs TRBV11-2 and TRBJ1-4; D unclear. Germline-derived CDR1 and CDR2 are SGHAT and FQNNGV. This CDR3 spans 14 amino acids. Trimming shortened V by 2 bases and J by 5 bases, and 9 bases separated the two germline ends.

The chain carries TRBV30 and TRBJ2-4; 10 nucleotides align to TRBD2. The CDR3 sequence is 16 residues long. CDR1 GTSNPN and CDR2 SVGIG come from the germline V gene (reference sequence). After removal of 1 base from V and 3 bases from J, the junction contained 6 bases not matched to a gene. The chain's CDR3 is CAWSDASGGHKNIQYF. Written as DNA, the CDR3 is TGTGCCTGGAGTGATGCTAGCGGGGGCCACAAAAACATTCAGTACTTC.

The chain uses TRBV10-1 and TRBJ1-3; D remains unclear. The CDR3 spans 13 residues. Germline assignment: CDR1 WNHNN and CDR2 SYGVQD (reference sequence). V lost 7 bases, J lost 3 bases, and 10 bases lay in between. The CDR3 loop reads CASTSGIGNTIYF. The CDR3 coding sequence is TGCGCCAGCACTTCGGGAATTGGAAACACCATATATTTT.

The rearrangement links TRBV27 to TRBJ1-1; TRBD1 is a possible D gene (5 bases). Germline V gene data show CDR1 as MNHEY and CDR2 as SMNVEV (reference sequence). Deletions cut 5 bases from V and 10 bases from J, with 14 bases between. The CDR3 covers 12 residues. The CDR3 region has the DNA TGTGCCAGCAGTCTTAGCGGGGGGGGAGCTTTCTTT. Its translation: CASSLSGGGAFF.

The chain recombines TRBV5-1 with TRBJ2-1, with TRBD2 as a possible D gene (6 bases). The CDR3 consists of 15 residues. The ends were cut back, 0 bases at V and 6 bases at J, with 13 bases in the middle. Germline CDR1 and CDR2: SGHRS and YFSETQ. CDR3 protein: CASSLATTRGNEQFF. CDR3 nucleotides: TGCGCCAGCAGCTTGGCTACGACTAGGGGCAATGAGCAGTTCTTC.

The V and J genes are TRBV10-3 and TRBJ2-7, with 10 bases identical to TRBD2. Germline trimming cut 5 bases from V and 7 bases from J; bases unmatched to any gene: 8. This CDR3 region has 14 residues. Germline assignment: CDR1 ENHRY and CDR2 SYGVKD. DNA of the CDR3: TGTGCCATCAGTACAAGCGGGAGGGCCTTGGAGCAGTACTTC. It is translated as CAISTSGRALEQYF.

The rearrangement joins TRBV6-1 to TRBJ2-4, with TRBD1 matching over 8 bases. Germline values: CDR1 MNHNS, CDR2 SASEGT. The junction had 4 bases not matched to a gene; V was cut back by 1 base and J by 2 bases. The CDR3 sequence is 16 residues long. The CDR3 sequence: CASSEGQGKTKNIQYF. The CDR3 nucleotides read TGTGCCAGCAGTGAAGGACAGGGGAAGACCAAAAACATTCAGTACTTC.

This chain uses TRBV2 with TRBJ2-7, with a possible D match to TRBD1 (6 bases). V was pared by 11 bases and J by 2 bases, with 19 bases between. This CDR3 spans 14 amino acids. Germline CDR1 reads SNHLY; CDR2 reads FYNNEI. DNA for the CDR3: TGTGCCGCGAGACCCGGGACAAAGCCCTACGAGCAGTACTTC. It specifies CAARPGTKPYEQYF.

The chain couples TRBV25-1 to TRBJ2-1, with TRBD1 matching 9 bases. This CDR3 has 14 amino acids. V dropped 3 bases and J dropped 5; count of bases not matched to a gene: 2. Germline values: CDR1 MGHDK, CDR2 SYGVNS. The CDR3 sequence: CASSDWDRDNEQFF. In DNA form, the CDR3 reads TGTGCCAGCAGTGACTGGGACAGGGACAATGAGCAGTTCTTC.

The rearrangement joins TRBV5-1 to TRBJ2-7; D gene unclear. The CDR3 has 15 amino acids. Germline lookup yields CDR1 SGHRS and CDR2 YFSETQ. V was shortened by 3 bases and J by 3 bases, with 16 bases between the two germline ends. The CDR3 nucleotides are TGCGCCAGCAGCTCAGGCCTGGGCAGCTACTACGAGCAGTACTTC. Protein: CASSSGLGSYYEQYF.

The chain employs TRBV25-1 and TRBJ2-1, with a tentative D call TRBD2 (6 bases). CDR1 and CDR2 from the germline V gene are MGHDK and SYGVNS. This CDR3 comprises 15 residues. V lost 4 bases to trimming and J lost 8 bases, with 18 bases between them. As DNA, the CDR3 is TGTGCCAGCAGTGGGGGACTGCCTCCGTGGGATGAGCAGTTCTTC. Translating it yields CASSGGLPPWDEQFF.

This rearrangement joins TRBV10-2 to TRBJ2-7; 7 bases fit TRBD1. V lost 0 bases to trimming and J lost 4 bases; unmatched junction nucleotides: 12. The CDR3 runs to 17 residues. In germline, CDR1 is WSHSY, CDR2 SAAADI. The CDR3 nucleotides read TGCGCCAGCAGTGAGTCAAAGAGGAGAGACAGGGAGTACGAGCAGTACTTC. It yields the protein CASSESKRRDREYEQYF.

The CDR3 region has the DNA TGTGCCAGCCAAGGACAGGGTGAAAAACTGTTTTTT. This gives the protein CASQGQGEKLFF. V and J are TRBV2 and TRBJ1-4; 8 bases agree with TRBD1. CDR1 SNHLY and CDR2 FYNNEI come from the germline V gene. V dropped 8 bases and J dropped 7; count of bases not matched to a gene: 3. CDR3 size: 12 residues.

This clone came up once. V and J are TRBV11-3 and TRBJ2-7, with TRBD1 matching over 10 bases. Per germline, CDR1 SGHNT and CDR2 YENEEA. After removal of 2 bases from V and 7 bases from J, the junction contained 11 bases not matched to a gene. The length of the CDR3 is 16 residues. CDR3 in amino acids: CASSLLGRQGAWEQYF. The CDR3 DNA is TGTGCCAGCAGCTTATTAGGACGACAGGGGGCTTGGGAGCAGTACTTC.

The CDR3 bases are TGTGCCAGCAGCCGCGGACAGGGACGAGATACGCAGTATTTT. Its protein is CASSRGQGRDTQYF. The chain joins TRBV5-5 to TRBJ2-3; 8 bases line up with TRBD1. The trim removed 4 bases at V and 5 bases at J, leaving 6 bases unmatched. CDR3 size: 14 residues. Per the germline V gene, CDR1 is SGHKS and CDR2 is YYEKEE (reference sequence).

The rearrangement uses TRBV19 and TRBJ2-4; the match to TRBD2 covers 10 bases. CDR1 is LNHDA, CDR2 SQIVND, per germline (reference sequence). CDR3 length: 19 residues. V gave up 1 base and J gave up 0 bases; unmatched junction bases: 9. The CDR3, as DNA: TGTGCCAGTAGTATAGGATGGCTAGCGGGAGAACTAGCCAAAAACATTCAGTACTTC. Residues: CASSIGWLAGELAKNIQYF. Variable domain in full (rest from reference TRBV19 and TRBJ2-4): DGGITQSPKYLFRKEGQNVTLSCEQNLNHDAMYWYRQDPGQGLRLIYYSQIVNDFQKGDIAEGYSVSREKKESFPLTVTSAQKNPTAFYLCASSIGWLAGELAKNIQYFGAGTRLSVL.

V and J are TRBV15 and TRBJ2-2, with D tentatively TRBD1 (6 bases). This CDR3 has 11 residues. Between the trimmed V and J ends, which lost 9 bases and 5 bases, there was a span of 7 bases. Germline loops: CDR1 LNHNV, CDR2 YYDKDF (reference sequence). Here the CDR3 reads CATGGTGELFF. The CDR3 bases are TGTGCCACAGGGGGAACCGGGGAGCTGTTTTTT.

CDR3 region: CASANVAGGNNEQFF. As DNA, the CDR3 is TGTGCCAGTGCCAACGTAGCGGGGGGGAACAATGAGCAGTTCTTC. J is TRBJ2-1 and V is TRBV19; 11 bases align to TRBD2. The CDR3 sequence is 15 residues long. Germline CDR1 and CDR2: LNHDA and SQIVND (reference sequence). V gave up 8 bases and J gave up 5 bases; unmatched junction bases: 8. The full variable domain, rest sourced from reference TRBV19 and TRBJ2-1, is DGGITQSPKYLFRKEGQNVTLSCEQNLNHDAMYWYRQDPGQGLRLIYYSQIVNDFQKGDIAEGYSVSREKKESFPLTVTSAQKNPTAFYLCASANVAGGNNEQFFGPGTRLTVL.